This T cell receptor (beta chain) was profiled in a study of T-cell reconstitution after alpha-beta-depleted transplantation in children. Researchers prepared the TCRbeta library using unique molecular identifiers, the study reports. TCRdb reprocessed the PCR reads via MiXCR and lists one record per CDR3 protein. Of fewer than 700,000 distinct CDR3 sequences detected, over 10% appear once; the ten largest clones hold about 2%. This clonotype has more than one count but fewer than ten. The CDR3 has 12 residues. V was cut by 7 bases and J by 5 bases, with 12 bases left in between. CDR1 SQVTM and CDR2 ANQGSEA come from the germline V gene.

The sequence came from a male patient aged 5 to 17 who had a stem cell transplant for acute myeloid leukemia, so the T cells may come from the graft donor. The source was PBMCs, mostly from graft donor cells, collected 360 days after TCRalphabeta/CD19-depleted stem cell transplant. This rearrangement joins TRBV29-1 to TRBJ1-5; unclear D gene. The CDR3 nucleotides are TGCAGCGCCAAAAGTGCGGATCAGCCCCAGCATTTT. Protein sequence: CSAKSADQPQHF. The full variable domain, rest sourced from reference TRBV29-1 and TRBJ1-5, is SAVISQKPSRDICQRGTSLTIQCQVDSQVTMMFWYRQQPGQSLTLIATANQGSEATYESGFVIDKFPISRPNLTFSTLTVSNMSPEDSSIYLCSAKSADQPQHFGDGTRLSIL.